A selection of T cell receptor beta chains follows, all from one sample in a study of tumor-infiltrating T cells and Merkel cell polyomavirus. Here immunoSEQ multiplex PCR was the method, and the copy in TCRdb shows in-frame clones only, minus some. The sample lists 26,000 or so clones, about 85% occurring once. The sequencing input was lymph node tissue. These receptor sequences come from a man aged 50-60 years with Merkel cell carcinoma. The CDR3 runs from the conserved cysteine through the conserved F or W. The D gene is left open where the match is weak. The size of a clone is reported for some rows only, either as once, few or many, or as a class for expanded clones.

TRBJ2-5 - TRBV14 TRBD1 TGTGCCAGCAGCCAAGGCTCGACAGGGATCGAGACCCAGTACTTC CASSQGSTGIETQYF
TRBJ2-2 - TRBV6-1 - TGTGCCAGCATTCGTCCGAACACCGGGGAGCTGTTTTTT CASIRPNTGELFF
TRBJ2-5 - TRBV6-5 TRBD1 TGTGCCAGCAGTCCCAGGGGGGAGACCCAGTACTTC CASSPRGETQYF
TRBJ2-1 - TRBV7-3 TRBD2 TGTGCCAGCAGCCTAATGGCGGGGGGGCCTTACAATGAGCAGTTCTTC CASSLMAGGPYNEQFF
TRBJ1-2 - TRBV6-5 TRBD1 TGTGCCAGCAGTTACACCGGAGGGGGCAACTATGGCTACACCTTC CASSYTGGGNYGYTF
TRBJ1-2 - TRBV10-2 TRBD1 TGCGCCAGCAGTGAAGGTATGGGGACAGCGGGTCATGGCTACACCTTC CASSEGMGTAGHGYTF
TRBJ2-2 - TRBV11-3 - TGTGCCAGCAGGGAGGGGCCCACCGGGGAGCTGTTTTTT CASREGPTGELFF
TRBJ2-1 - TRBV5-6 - TGTGCCAGCAGTGCTCGGGGTGAGCAGTTCTTC CASSARGEQFF
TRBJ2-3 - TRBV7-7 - TGTGCTAGCAGCTTAGGTAGCGGAATCACAGATACGCAGTATTTT CASSLGSGITDTQYF
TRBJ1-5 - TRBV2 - TGTGCCAGCAGTGAAGCGCCAGGATATAGCAATCAGCCCCAGCATTTT CASSEAPGYSNQPQHF
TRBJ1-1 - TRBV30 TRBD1 TGTGCCTCCACCAAAGGGGGCCCCGAAGCTTTCTTT CASTKGGPEAFF
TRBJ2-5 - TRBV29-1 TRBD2 TGCAGCGTTGATCACCTAGCGGGGGCCCAAAAGGAGACCCAGTACTTC CSVDHLAGAQKETQYF
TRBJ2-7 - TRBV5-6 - TGTGCCAGCACCCTGCGGGACCTCTACGGGCAGTACTTC CASTLRDLYGQYF
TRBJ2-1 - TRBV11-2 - TGTGCCAGCAGTCTGCTAGCTAACGAGCAGTTCTTC CASSLLANEQFF
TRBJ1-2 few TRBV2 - TGTGCCTGTCCCCGAGGCCCCCGACTGATTTTTAACTATGGCTACACCTTC CACPRGPRLIFNYGYTF
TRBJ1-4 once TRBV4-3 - TGCGCCAGCAGCCCCGCGGGGGCGGGCGGGGGTAATGAAAAACTGTTTTTT CASSPAGAGGGNEKLFF
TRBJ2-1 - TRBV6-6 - TGTGCCAGCAGCCCCTACCTGGGACTTAATGAGCAGTTCTTC CASSPYLGLNEQFF
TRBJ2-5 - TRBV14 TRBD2 TGTGCCAGCAGCCACACCGGGAGGGGCAGAGAGACCCAGTACTTC CASSHTGRGRETQYF
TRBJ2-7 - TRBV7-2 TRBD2 TGTGCCAGCAGCCTCTCGACGGGAGGTTCCGAGCAGTACTTC CASSLSTGGSEQYF
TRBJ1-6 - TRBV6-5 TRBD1 TGTGGCACACGCAGGGGGCTTTCACCCCTCCACTTT CGTRRGLSPLHF
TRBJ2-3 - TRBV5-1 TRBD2 TGCGCCAGCAGCCGACTAGCGGGAGGGAGCACAGATACGCAGTATTTT CASSRLAGGSTDTQYF
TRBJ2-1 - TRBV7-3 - TGTGCCAGCAGCTTTAACGGGGAGGCGTACAATGAGCAGTTCTTC CASSFNGEAYNEQFF
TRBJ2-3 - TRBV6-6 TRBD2 TGTGCCAGCAGTTACACTAGCGTTGGCACAGATACGCAGTATTTT CASSYTSVGTDTQYF
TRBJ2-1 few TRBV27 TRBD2 TGTGCCAGCAGTTTAAACGGGAGGGCCTCCTACAATGAGCAGTTCTTC CASSLNGRASYNEQFF
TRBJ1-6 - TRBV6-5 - TGTGCCAGCAGTTACTCCGGGACAATGACCCACTTT CASSYSGTMTHF
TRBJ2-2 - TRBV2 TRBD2 TGTGCCAGCAGTGTTGGGACTAGCGGTCTCGCGAACACCGGGGAGCTGTTTTTT CASSVGTSGLANTGELFF
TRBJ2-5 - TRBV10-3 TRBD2 TGTGCCATCAGGGGCACTAGCGGGGGGGAGACCCAGTACTTC CAIRGTSGGETQYF
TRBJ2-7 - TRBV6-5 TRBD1 TGTGCCAGCAGTTACTCCAGGGGGCTGTACGAGCAGTACTTC CASSYSRGLYEQYF
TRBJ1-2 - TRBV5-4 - TGTGCCAGCAGCTTTAAGGGGGGACGGGAGGATGGCTACACCTTC CASSFKGGREDGYTF
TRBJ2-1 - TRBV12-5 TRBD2 TGTGCTAGTGGGGGGGGGACTAGCGGGTCTAGCTCCTACAATGAGCAGTTCTTC CASGGGTSGSSSYNEQFF
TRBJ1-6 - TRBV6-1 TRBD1 TGTGCCAGCGGACAGGGGACTTCACCCCTCCACTTT CASGQGTSPLHF